The 27 T cell receptor beta chains presented below share a single source sample, sequenced in a study of blood T cell repertoires in COVID-19. Libraries were prepared by immunoSEQ multiplex PCR; TCRdb keeps only in-frame clonotypes and omits some of them. The table lists around 470,000 clones, roughly 87% of them singletons. Material for sequencing was peripheral blood. The receptors were sampled from a man between 18 and 29 years old with COVID-19, enrolled during active disease.

As to this clone: Additional DNA sequences in this sample encode the identical CDR3. The chain joins TRBV18 to TRBJ2-7, with 8 bases that match TRBD1. The V gene end was trimmed by 6 bases and the J gene end by 3 bases; junction bases not matched to a gene: 4. CDR1 is KGHSH, CDR2 LQKENI, per germline. This CDR3 contains 13 residues. As DNA, the CDR3 is TGTGCCAGCTCCCTCGGACAGGGCTACGAGCAGTACTTC. It codes for CASSLGQGYEQYF. The full variable domain, rest sourced from reference TRBV18 and TRBJ2-7, is NAGVMQNPRHLVRRRGQEARLRCSPMKGHSHVYWYRQLPEEGLKFMVYLQKENIIDESGMPKERFSAEFPKEGPSILRIQQVVRGDSAAYFCASSLGQGYEQYFGPGTRLTVT.

This clone was seen just once. The chain couples TRBV2 to TRBJ1-1; unclear D gene. The length of the CDR3 is 15 residues. The germline CDR1 and CDR2 sequences are SNHLY and FYNNEI. V lost 5 bases and J lost 0, with 13 bases in between. The CDR3 DNA sequence: TGTGCCAGCAGTCCGGTATCAAGTATGAACACTGAAGCTTTCTTT. Its translation: CASSPVSSMNTEAFF. Drawing the rest from reference TRBV2 and TRBJ1-1, the complete variable domain is EPEVTQTPSHQVTQMGQEVILRCVPISNHLYFYWYRQILGQKVEFLVSFYNNEISEKSEIFDDQFSVERPDGSNFTLKIRSTKLEDSAMYFCASSPVSSMNTEAFFGQGTRLTVV.

V usage is TRBV9 and J usage is TRBJ2-7; 7 bases agree with TRBD1. V shed 3 bases, J shed 2 bases, and the junction held 8 bases outside the gene matches. The germline V gene encodes CDR1 SGDLS and CDR2 YYNGEE. The CDR3 extends over 15 amino acids. Written as DNA, the CDR3 is TGTGCCAGCAGCGGCGCCGGGACAGACCCCTACGAGCAGTACTTC. The encoded protein is CASSGAGTDPYEQYF.

This clone was seen only once. The rearrangement links TRBV9 to TRBJ2-1, with 12 bases that match TRBD2. Trimming took 3 bases from V and 8 from J; bases not matched to a gene: 9. Germline values: CDR1 SGDLS, CDR2 YYNGEE. The CDR3 is made up of 16 amino acids. The CDR3 protein is CASSGTRLAGADEQFF. The CDR3, as DNA: TGTGCCAGCAGCGGGACAAGACTAGCGGGAGCTGATGAGCAGTTCTTC.

The table lists this clone with a count of one. V and J are TRBV7-9 and TRBJ1-2; TRBD1 matches at 7 bases. The V segment lost 1 base and the J segment 1 base; nucleotides outside the gene matches: 9. CDR3 size: 17 residues. Germline-derived CDR1 and CDR2 are SEHNR and FQNEAQ (reference sequence). This CDR3 is CASSLGLTGNHNYGYTF. In nucleotides, the CDR3 is TGTGCCAGCAGCTTAGGCCTGACAGGGAACCATAACTATGGCTACACCTTC.

This CDR3 reads CASSAQSGRASYEQYF. DNA for the CDR3: TGTGCCAGCAGTGCACAGAGCGGGAGGGCCTCCTACGAGCAGTACTTC. The V and J genes are TRBV2 and TRBJ2-7, with 10 bases that match TRBD2. J gave up 0 bases and V 4 bases, and 6 bases lay outside the gene matches. Germline V gene sequence: CDR1 SNHLY, CDR2 FYNNEI. The CDR3 covers 16 residues. Full variable domain (missing parts from reference TRBV2 and TRBJ2-7): EPEVTQTPSHQVTQMGQEVILRCVPISNHLYFYWYRQILGQKVEFLVSFYNNEISEKSEIFDDQFSVERPDGSNFTLKIRSTKLEDSAMYFCASSAQSGRASYEQYFGPGTRLTVT.

This clone was found many times. The V and J genes are TRBV7-2 and TRBJ2-3, with D perhaps matching TRBD2 (5 bases). CDR1 and CDR2 (germline): SGHTA, FQGNSA. This CDR3 has 15 residues. V dropped 2 bases and J dropped 0 bases, with 9 bases sitting between them. As DNA, the CDR3 is TGTGCCAGCAGCTTACAGCGGCGGAGCACAGATACGCAGTATTTT. Translating gives CASSLQRRSTDTQYF.

The CDR3 loop is CSVPTGDSNTQYF. CDR3 DNA sequence: TGCAGCGTACCCACAGGGGATTCAAATACGCAGTATTTT. V gene TRBV29-1 combines with J gene TRBJ2-3; 7 bases match TRBD1. CDR1 and CDR2 (germline): SQVTM, ANQGSEA. The CDR3 runs 13 residues. The V gene end was trimmed by 6 bases and the J gene end by 7 bases; junction bases not matched to a gene: 10.

The J gene is TRBJ1-2, the V gene TRBV3-1 (or the pseudogene TRBV3-2); 8 positions agree with TRBD1. The V segment lost 3 bases and the J segment 3 bases; nucleotides outside the gene matches: 9. Per the germline V gene, CDR1 is LGHDT and CDR2 is YNNKEL (reference sequence). This CDR3 region has 16 residues. The CDR3 DNA is TGTGCCAGCAGCCACCAGGGGGCGGATAGTGACTATGGCTACACCTTC. It codes for CASSHQGADSDYGYTF.

The chain joins TRBV20-1 to TRBJ2-7, with a tentative D call TRBD2 (5 bases). V shed 3 bases and J shed 2 bases, with 14 bases lying between them. The CDR3 loop spans 14 amino acids. Germline assignment: CDR1 DFQATT and CDR2 SNEGSKA (reference sequence). The CDR3 sequence: CSASARRAAYEQYF. CDR3 bases: TGCAGTGCTAGTGCTCGGCGGGCGGCCTACGAGCAGTACTTC.

The chain recombines TRBV5-1 with TRBJ1-1, with no clear D. From germline, CDR1 is SGHRS and CDR2 YFSETQ. The CDR3 consists of 13 residues. Trimming removed 1 base from V and 3 bases from J, with 7 bases in between. DNA for the CDR3: TGCGCCAGCAGCTTGTGGGAGGACACTGAAGCTTTCTTT. It encodes CASSLWEDTEAFF.

The J gene is TRBJ2-3, the V gene TRBV30; TRBD2 matches 10 bases. The germline gives CDR1 GTSNPN, CDR2 SVGIG (reference sequence). Germline trimming cut 0 bases from V and 4 bases from J; bases unmatched to any gene: 4. This CDR3 is built from 15 residues. The CDR3: CAWSVKLAGADTQYF. The CDR3 DNA follows: TGTGCCTGGAGTGTAAAGCTAGCGGGAGCAGATACGCAGTATTTT.

This clone is a singleton in its sample. The chain uses TRBV25-1 and TRBJ2-5, with 7 positions matching TRBD2. V lost 8 bases, J lost 5 bases, and 2 bases stayed unmatched. The CDR3 has 11 amino acids. CDR1 and CDR2 from the germline V gene are MGHDK and SYGVNS. In nucleotides, the CDR3 is TGTGCCAGCGTCGGGGGGGAGACCCAGTACTTC. Translating it yields CASVGGETQYF.

The chain links TRBV12-5 to TRBJ2-3; 10 bases map to TRBD1. The CDR3 extends over 20 amino acids. Germline CDR1 is LGHNT and CDR2 is FRNRAP. V trimming: 1 base; J trimming: 0 bases; junction bases outside the gene matches: 13. As DNA, the CDR3 is TGTGCTAGTGGTTTGGACCGACAGGGGGCCTACCCGGTAAGCACAGATACGCAGTATTTT. Translation: CASGLDRQGAYPVSTDTQYF.

The V and J genes are TRBV5-1 and TRBJ1-5; 12 bases line up with TRBD1. Germline loops: CDR1 SGHRS, CDR2 YFSETQ. The CDR3 spans 22 residues. V gave up 0 bases and J gave up 0 bases; unmatched junction bases: 16. CDR3 nucleotide sequence: TGCGCCAGCAGCTTGGTGCCGCTCCCGGGACAGGGGGCCCTAAATAGCAATCAGCCCCAGCATTTT. Translating gives CASSLVPLPGQGALNSNQPQHF.

J is TRBJ2-2 and V is TRBV3-1 (or the pseudogene TRBV3-2); unclear D gene. CDR1 is LGHDT, CDR2 YNNKEL, per germline (reference sequence). V shed 5 bases and J shed 4 bases, with 26 bases lying between them. This CDR3 has 19 amino acids. CDR3 nucleotides: TGTGCCAGCAGCTCTAGGTTCGGAGCGCCGGCGTTATCCACCGGGGAGCTGTTTTTT. It translates to CASSSRFGAPALSTGELFF.

The chain employs TRBV4-1 and TRBJ2-1; 10 bases align to TRBD1. The CDR3 has 16 amino acids. Germline V gives CDR1 MGHRA, CDR2 YSYEKL. Germline trimming cut 1 base from V and 0 bases from J; bases unmatched to any gene: 0. The CDR3 coding sequence is TGCGCCAGCAGCCAAGGGACAGGGGGCTCCTACAATGAGCAGTTCTTC. Protein sequence: CASSQGTGGSYNEQFF.

On this clone itself: Distinct nucleotide sequences in the sample also encode this CDR3. The CDR3 DNA sequence: TGCGCCAGCAGCTTGTCCCCGGGACAGGGTTCCTACGAGCAGTACTTC. This gives the protein CASSLSPGQGSYEQYF. The chain carries TRBV5-1 and TRBJ2-7; TRBD1 aligns across 9 bases. The V gene's germline CDR1 is SGHRS and CDR2 YFSETQ. The CDR3 runs to 16 residues. V shed 1 base, J shed 1 base, and the junction held 6 bases outside the gene matches. Combining the CDR3 with reference TRBV5-1 and TRBJ2-7 gives the whole variable domain KAGVTQTPRYLIKTRGQQVTLSCSPISGHRSVSWYQQTPGQGLQFLFEYFSETQRNKGNFPGRFSGRQFSNSRSEMNVSTLELGDSALYLCASSLSPGQGSYEQYFGPGTRLTVT.

This rearrangement joins TRBV19 to TRBJ2-1, with a tentative D call TRBD1 (6 bases). There are 15 residues in the CDR3. The germline V gene has CDR1 LNHDA and CDR2 SQIVND (reference sequence). With 3 bases removed from V and 4 bases from J, the gap between germline ends came to 13 bases. CDR3 sequence: CASSMGHGEYNEQFF. The CDR3 nucleotides are TGTGCCAGTAGTATGGGACATGGGGAATACAATGAGCAGTTCTTC.

The CDR3 loop reads CASSLGGGAYYEQYF. Here the CDR3 DNA reads TGTGCCAGCAGCTTAGGGGGAGGAGCCTACTACGAGCAGTACTTC. The rearrangement joins TRBV11-3 to TRBJ2-7, with D possibly being TRBD2 (6 bases). With 1 base removed from V and 3 bases from J, the gap between germline ends came to 13 bases. This CDR3 spans 15 amino acids. The germline V gene encodes CDR1 SGHNT and CDR2 YENEEA.

This rearrangement joins TRBV24-1 to TRBJ2-5; 8 bases line up with TRBD2. Germline CDR1 reads KGHDR; CDR2 reads SFDVKD. V was pared by 3 bases and J by 5 bases, with 13 bases of the junction left unmatched. This CDR3 comprises 17 residues. The CDR3 loop reads CATSDAGRRRGGETQYF. The CDR3 bases are TGTGCCACCAGTGATGCCGGACGGAGACGGGGGGGCGAGACCCAGTACTTC.

The chain couples TRBV18 to TRBJ2-7; a possible D gene is TRBD1 (6 bases). Germline values: CDR1 KGHSH, CDR2 LQKENI. V was shortened by 0 bases and J by 0 bases, with 15 bases between the two germline ends. The CDR3 covers 17 residues. In nucleotides, the CDR3 is TGTGCCAGCTCACCACCGGTCGCAGGGGTTATCTCCTACGAGCAGTACTTC. This encodes CASSPPVAGVISYEQYF.

This sequence joins TRBV7-2 and TRBJ2-1, with 10 nucleotides matching TRBD2. The J segment lost 7 bases and the V segment lost 5 bases, leaving 20 bases of the junction unmatched. Germline CDR1 is SGHTA and CDR2 is FQGNSA. The CDR3 covers 19 residues. The CDR3 DNA sequence: TGTGCCAGCAGCCCCCGGAGGTTTCCCGGACTAGCGGTTTTGAATGAGCAGTTCTTC. It yields the protein CASSPRRFPGLAVLNEQFF.

V and J are TRBV19 and TRBJ2-3, with 9 nucleotides matching TRBD2. V dropped 4 bases and J dropped 4; count of bases not matched to a gene: 3. Looked up from germline, CDR1 is LNHDA and CDR2 is SQIVND (reference sequence). The CDR3 has 14 residues. The CDR3 bases are TGTGCCAGTAGTAATAGCGGGGGAGCAGATACGCAGTATTTT. It is translated as CASSNSGGADTQYF.

V is TRBV2 and J is TRBJ1-2; D remains unclear. Germline CDR1 reads SNHLY; CDR2 reads FYNNEI. Deletions cut 6 bases from V and 4 bases from J, with 6 bases between. This CDR3 spans 11 amino acids. The CDR3 is CASRQLYGYTF. The CDR3 bases are TGTGCCAGCAGACAGCTCTATGGCTACACCTTC.

This sequence joins TRBV12-3 or TRBV12-4 and TRBJ2-4; a weak D match, TRBD2 (7 bases). The CDR3 sequence is 13 residues long. Trimming cost V 5 bases and J 15 bases, with 20 bases left between them. CDR3 nucleotides: TGTGCCAGCAGTCTTACTAGGGGGGGAGAGTTGTACTTC. Its protein is CASSLTRGGELYF.

The chain carries TRBV27 and TRBJ2-3, with D possibly being TRBD1 (5 bases). The germline CDR1 and CDR2 sequences are MNHEY and SMNVEV (reference sequence). V was clipped by 5 bases and J by 6 bases, with 15 bases between them. The CDR3 has 14 residues. The CDR3 protein is CASSQSAGWDTQYF. The CDR3 DNA reads TGTGCCAGCAGTCAGAGCGCAGGGTGGGATACGCAGTATTTT.